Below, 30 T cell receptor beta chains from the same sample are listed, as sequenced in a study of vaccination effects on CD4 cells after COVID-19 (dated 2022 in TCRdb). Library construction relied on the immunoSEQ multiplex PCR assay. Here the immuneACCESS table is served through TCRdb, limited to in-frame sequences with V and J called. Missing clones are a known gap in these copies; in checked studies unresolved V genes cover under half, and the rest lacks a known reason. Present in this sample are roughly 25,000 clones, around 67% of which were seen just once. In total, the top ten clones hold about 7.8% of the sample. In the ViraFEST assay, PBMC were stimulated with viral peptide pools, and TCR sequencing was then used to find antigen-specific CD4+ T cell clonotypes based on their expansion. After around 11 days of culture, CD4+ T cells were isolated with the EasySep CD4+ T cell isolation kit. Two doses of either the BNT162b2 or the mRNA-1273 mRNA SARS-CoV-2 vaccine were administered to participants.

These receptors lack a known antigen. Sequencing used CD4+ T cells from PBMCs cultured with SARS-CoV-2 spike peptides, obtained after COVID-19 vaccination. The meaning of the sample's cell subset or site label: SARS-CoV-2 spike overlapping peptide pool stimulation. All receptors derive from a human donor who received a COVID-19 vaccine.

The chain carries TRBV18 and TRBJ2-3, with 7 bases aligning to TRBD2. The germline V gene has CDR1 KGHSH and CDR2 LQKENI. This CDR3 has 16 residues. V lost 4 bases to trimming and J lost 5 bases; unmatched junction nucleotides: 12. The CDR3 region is CASSLSAGRVGDTQYF. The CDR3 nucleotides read TGTGCCAGCTCACTATCAGCGGGGAGAGTGGGAGATACGCAGTATTTT.

The CDR3, as DNA: TGCGCCAGCAGCCTGGGGGGGACAGGGATGAACAATCAGCCCCAGCATTTT. It translates to CASSLGGTGMNNQPQHF. The V gene is TRBV5-1, the J gene TRBJ1-5, with TRBD1 identical over 9 bases. J lost 3 bases, V lost 4 bases, and 11 bases had no gene match. Germline V gives CDR1 SGHRS, CDR2 YFSETQ. The CDR3 consists of 17 residues.

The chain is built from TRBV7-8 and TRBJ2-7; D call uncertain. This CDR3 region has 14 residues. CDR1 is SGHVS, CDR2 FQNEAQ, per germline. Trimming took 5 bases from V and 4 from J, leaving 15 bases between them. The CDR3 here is CASSPHRLDYEQYF. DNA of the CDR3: TGTGCCAGCAGCCCCCACCGTCTCGATTACGAGCAGTACTTC.

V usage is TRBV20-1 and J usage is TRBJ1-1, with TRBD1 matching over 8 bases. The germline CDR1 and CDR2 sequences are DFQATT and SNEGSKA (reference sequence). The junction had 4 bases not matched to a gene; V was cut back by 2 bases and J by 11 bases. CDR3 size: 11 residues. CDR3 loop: CSARPTGGAFF. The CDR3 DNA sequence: TGCAGTGCTAGACCAACAGGGGGGGCTTTCTTT.

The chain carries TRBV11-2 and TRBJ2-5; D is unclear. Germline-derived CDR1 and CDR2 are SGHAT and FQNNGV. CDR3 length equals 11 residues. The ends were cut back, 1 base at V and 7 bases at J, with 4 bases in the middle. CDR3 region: CASSLALTQYF. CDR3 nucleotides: TGTGCCAGCAGCTTAGCCTTGACCCAGTACTTC.

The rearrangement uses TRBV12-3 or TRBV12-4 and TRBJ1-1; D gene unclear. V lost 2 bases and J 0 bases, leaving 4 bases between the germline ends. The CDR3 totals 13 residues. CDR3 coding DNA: TGTGCCAGCAGTTTACGGGTGAACACTGAAGCTTTCTTT. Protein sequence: CASSLRVNTEAFF.

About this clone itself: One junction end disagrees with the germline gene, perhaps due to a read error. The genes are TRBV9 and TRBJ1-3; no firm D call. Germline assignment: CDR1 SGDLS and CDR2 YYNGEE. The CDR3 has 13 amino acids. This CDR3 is CASSVQSENTIYF. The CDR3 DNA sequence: TGTGCCAGCAGCGTCCAGTCTGAAAACACCATATATTTT.

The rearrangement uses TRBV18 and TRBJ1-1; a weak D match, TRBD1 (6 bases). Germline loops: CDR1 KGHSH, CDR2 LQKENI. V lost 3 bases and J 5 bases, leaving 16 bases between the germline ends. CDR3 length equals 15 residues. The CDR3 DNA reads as TGTGCCAGCTCACCTGTGGGGGCCGGGGGAACTGAAGCTTTCTTT. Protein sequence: CASSPVGAGGTEAFF.

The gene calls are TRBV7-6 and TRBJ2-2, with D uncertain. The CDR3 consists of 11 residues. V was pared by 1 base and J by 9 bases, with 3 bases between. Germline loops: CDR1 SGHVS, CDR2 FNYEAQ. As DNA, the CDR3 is TGTGCCAGCAGCTTAGGTTGGGAGCTGTTTTTT. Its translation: CASSLGWELFF.

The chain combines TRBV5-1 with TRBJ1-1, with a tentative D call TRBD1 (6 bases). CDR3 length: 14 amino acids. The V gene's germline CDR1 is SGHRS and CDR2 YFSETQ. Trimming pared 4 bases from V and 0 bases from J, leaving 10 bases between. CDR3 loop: CASSIGQMNTEAFF. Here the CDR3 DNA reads TGCGCCAGCAGCATTGGACAGATGAACACTGAAGCTTTCTTT. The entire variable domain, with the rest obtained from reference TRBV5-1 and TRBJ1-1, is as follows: KAGVTQTPRYLIKTRGQQVTLSCSPISGHRSVSWYQQTPGQGLQFLFEYFSETQRNKGNFPGRFSGRQFSNSRSEMNVSTLELGDSALYLCASSIGQMNTEAFFGQGTRLTVV.

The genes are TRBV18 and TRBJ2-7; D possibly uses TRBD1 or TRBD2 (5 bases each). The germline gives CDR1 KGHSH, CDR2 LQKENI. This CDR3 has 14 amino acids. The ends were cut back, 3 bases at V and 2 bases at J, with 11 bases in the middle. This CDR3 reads CASSPGAEPYEQYF. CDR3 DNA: TGTGCCAGCTCACCCGGGGCGGAGCCCTACGAGCAGTACTTC.

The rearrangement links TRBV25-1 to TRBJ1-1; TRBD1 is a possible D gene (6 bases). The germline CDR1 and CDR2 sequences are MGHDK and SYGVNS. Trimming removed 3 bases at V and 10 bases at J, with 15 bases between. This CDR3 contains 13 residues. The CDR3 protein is CASSETYRERAFF. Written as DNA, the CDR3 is TGTGCCAGCAGTGAGACCTACAGGGAGCGAGCTTTCTTT.

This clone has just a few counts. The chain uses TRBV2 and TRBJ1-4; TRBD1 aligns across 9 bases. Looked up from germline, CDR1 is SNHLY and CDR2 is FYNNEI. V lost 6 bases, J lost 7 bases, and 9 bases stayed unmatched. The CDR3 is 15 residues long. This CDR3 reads CASRTWTGVGEKLFF. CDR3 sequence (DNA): TGTGCCAGCAGAACCTGGACAGGGGTGGGTGAAAAACTGTTTTTT. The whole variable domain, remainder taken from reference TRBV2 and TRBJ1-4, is EPEVTQTPSHQVTQMGQEVILRCVPISNHLYFYWYRQILGQKVEFLVSFYNNEISEKSEIFDDQFSVERPDGSNFTLKIRSTKLEDSAMYFCASRTWTGVGEKLFFGSGTQLSVL.

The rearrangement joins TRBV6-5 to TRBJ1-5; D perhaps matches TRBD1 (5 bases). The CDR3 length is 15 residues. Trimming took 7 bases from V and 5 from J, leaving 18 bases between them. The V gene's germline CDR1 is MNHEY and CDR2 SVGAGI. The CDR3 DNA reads TGTGCCAGCAAACTCTACCAGACAGCCGATCAGCCCCAGCATTTT. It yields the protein CASKLYQTADQPQHF.

The CDR3 reads CASTVGPKSDTQYF. CDR3 coding DNA: TGTGCCAGCACCGTCGGGCCAAAATCAGATACGCAGTATTTT. The chain uses TRBV2 and TRBJ2-3; D not certain. Germline V CDR1 and CDR2: SNHLY, FYNNEI. The CDR3 is made up of 14 amino acids. The V gene lost 7 bases and the J gene lost 4 bases, with 15 bases spanning the gap.

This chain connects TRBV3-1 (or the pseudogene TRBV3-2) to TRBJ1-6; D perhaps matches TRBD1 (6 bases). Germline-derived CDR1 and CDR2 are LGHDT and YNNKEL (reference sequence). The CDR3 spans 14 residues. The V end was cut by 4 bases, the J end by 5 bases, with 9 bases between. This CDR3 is CASSRGQNNSPLHF. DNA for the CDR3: TGTGCCAGCAGCCGGGGGCAGAATAATTCACCCCTCCACTTT.

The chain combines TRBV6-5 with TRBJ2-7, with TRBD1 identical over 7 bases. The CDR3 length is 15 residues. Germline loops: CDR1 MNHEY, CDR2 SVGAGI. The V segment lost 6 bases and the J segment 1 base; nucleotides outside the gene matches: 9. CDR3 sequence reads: CASSPQGSGSYEQYF. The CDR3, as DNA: TGTGCCAGCAGCCCACAGGGGAGTGGATCCTACGAGCAGTACTTC.

The CDR3 region is CASTWTSIGYEQYF. The CDR3 DNA reads as TGTGCCAGCACCTGGACTAGCATCGGCTACGAGCAGTACTTC. The V gene is TRBV6-5, the J gene TRBJ2-7; TRBD2 agrees at 8 bases. This CDR3 is 14 amino acids long. Germline trimming cut 7 bases from V and 3 bases from J; bases unmatched to any gene: 8. CDR1 and CDR2 from the germline V gene are MNHEY and SVGAGI.

DNA of the CDR3: TGTGCCAGCAGTTTGGCGACGTTGAACACTGAAGCTTTCTTT. As protein: CASSLATLNTEAFF. V usage is TRBV2 and J usage is TRBJ1-1; D is ambiguous. CDR1 is SNHLY, CDR2 FYNNEI, per germline. The CDR3 has 14 amino acids. V was clipped by 5 bases and J by 0 bases, with 10 bases between them.

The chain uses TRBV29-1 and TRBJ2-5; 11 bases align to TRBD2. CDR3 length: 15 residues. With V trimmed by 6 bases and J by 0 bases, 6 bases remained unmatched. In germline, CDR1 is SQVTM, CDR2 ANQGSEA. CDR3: CSVLAGGLYQETQYF. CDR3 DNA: TGCAGCGTCCTAGCGGGGGGCCTGTACCAAGAGACCCAGTACTTC.

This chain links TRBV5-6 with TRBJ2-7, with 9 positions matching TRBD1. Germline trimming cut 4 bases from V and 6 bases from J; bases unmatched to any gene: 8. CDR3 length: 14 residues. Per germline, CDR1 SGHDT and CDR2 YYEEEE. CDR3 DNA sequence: TGTGCCAGCAGCCGCCCGACAGGGGGAGGCGAGCAGTACTTC. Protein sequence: CASSRPTGGGEQYF.

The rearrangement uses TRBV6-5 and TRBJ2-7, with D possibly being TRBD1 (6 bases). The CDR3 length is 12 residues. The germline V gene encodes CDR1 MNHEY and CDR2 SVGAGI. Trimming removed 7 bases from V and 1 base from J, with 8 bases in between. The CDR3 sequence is CASTGESYEQYF. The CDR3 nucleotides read TGTGCCAGCACAGGGGAATCCTACGAGCAGTACTTC.

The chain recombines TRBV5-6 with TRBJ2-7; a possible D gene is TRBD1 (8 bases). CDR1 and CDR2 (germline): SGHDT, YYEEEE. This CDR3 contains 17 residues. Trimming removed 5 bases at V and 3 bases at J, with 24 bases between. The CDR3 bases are TGTGCCAGCAGGGCGGGAGCGGGCAGGGGGCGCGACTACGAGCAGTACTTC. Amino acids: CASRAGAGRGRDYEQYF.

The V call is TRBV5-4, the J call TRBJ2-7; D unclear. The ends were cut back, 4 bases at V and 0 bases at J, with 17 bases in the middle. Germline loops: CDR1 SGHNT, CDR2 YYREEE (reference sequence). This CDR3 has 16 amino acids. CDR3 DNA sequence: TGTGCCAGCAGCCTCAAAGATCGGACGAGCTCCTACGAGCAGTACTTC. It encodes CASSLKDRTSSYEQYF. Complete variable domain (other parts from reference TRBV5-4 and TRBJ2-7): ETGVTQSPTHLIKTRGQQVTLRCSSQSGHNTVSWYQQALGQGPQFIFQYYREEENGRGNFPPRFSGLQFPNYSSELNVNALELDDSALYLCASSLKDRTSSYEQYFGPGTRLTVT.

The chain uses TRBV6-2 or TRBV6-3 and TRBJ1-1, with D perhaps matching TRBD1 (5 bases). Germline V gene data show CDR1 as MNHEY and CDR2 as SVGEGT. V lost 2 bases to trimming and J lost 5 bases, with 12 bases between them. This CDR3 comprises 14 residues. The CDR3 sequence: CASSYRGFRTEAFF. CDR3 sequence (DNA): TGTGCCAGCAGTTACCGGGGGTTCCGAACTGAAGCTTTCTTT.

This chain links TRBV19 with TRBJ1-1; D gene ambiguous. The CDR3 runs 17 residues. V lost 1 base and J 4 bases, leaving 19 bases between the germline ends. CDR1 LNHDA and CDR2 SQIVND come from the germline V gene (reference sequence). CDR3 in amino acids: CASSIGIWWPKGTEAFF. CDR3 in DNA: TGTGCCAGTAGTATAGGGATATGGTGGCCCAAGGGCACTGAAGCTTTCTTT.

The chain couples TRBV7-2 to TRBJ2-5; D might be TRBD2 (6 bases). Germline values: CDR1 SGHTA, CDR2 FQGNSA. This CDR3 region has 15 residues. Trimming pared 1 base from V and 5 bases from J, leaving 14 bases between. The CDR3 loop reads CASSLGGLRGETQYF. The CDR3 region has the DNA TGTGCCAGCAGCTTAGGAGGCTTGCGGGGTGAGACCCAGTACTTC.

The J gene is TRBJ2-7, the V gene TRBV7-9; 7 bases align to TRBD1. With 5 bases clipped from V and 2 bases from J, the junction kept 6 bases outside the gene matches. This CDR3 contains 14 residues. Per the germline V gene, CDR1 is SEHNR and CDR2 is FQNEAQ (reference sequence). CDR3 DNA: TGTGCCAGCAGCGCCACAGGGGCCGCCTACGAGCAGTACTTC. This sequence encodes CASSATGAAYEQYF.

This CDR3 reads CASSSHPQQGAGETQYF. For the CDR3, the DNA is TGTGCCAGCAGTTCCCATCCCCAACAGGGGGCTGGGGAGACCCAGTACTTC. J is TRBJ2-5 and V is TRBV6-2 or TRBV6-3, with 9 nucleotides matching TRBD1. Germline V CDR1 and CDR2: MNHEY, SVGEGT. With V trimmed by 4 bases and J by 5 bases, 14 bases remained unmatched. The CDR3 contains 17 residues.

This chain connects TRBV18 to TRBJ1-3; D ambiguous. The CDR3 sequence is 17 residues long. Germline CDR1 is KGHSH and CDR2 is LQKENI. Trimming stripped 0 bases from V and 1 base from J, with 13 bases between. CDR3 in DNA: TGTGCCAGCTCACCACCTCACAGTGGAGGTTCTGGAAACACCATATATTTT. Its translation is CASSPPHSGGSGNTIYF.